The 30 T cell receptor beta chains reported below all come from one sample, sequenced in a study of cytomegalovirus exposure and HLA in healthy donors. The PCR made use of 60 Vbeta and 13 Jbeta primers. Assay used: immunoSEQ multiplex PCR; TCRdb lists only in-frame clones, some missing. Of about 130,000 clones in the sample, 65% to 75% were seen once. Sequences were obtained from PBMCs. The receptors stem from a man in his forties in good health and CMV-seropositive.

The chain employs TRBV28 and TRBJ1-2; no clear D. The germline gives CDR1 MDHEN, CDR2 SYDVKM. The CDR3 runs 12 residues. V was cut by 6 bases and J by 4 bases, with 9 bases left in between. In DNA form, the CDR3 reads TGTGCCAGCAGACCGGCTAGCTATGGCTACACCTTC. It translates to CASRPASYGYTF.

In the case of this clone: The DNA is left out, because the CDR3 cannot be placed on it with certainty; the CDR3 is given as TCRdb lists it. This sequence joins TRBV28 and TRBJ1-1; the table assigns TRBD1, which was not confirmed against the DNA. Germline CDR1 MDHEN, CDR2 SYDVKM. Termini included, the CDR3 measures 14 amino acids. The CDR3 is CASSSSGQGVEAFF.

The chain couples TRBV5-1 to TRBJ1-1; a weak D match, TRBD1 (6 bases). V dropped 0 bases and J dropped 7 bases, with 13 bases sitting between them. The CDR3 totals 14 residues. CDR1 is SGHRS and CDR2 is YFSETQ in the germline V gene. Here the CDR3 reads CASSLAGADGEAFF. The CDR3 DNA follows: TGCGCCAGCAGCTTGGCAGGGGCCGATGGTGAAGCTTTCTTT. Based on the CDR3 plus reference TRBV5-1 and TRBJ1-1, the full variable domain is KAGVTQTPRYLIKTRGQQVTLSCSPISGHRSVSWYQQTPGQGLQFLFEYFSETQRNKGNFPGRFSGRQFSNSRSEMNVSTLELGDSALYLCASSLAGADGEAFFGQGTRLTVV.

Note on this clone: Germline and junction disagree at one end, which may indicate a read error. CDR3 in DNA: TGTGCCTGGAGTCTCGAGCGGGGGCCCACAAATACGCAGTATTTT. Translation: CAWSLERGPTNTQYF. The chain employs TRBV30 and TRBJ2-3; 8 bases are shared with TRBD2. The germline gives CDR1 GTSNPN, CDR2 SVGIG (reference sequence). There are 15 residues in the CDR3.

This rearrangement joins TRBV7-8 to TRBJ1-1, with D maybe TRBD1 (6 bases). Trimming pared 5 bases from V and 7 bases from J, leaving 14 bases between. CDR3 length: 13 residues. CDR1 and CDR2 (germline): SGHVS, FQNEAQ. CDR3 in amino acids: CASSPGGAGEAFF. The CDR3 bases are TGTGCCAGCAGCCCCGGGGGGGCCGGTGAAGCTTTCTTT.

The rearrangement links TRBV28 to TRBJ2-5; 7 nucleotides match TRBD1. This CDR3 contains 16 residues. Trimming at V came to 2 bases and at J to 5 bases, leaving 11 bases not matched to a gene. CDR1 and CDR2 from the germline V gene are MDHEN and SYDVKM. As DNA, the CDR3 is TGTGCCAGCAGTTTAGCGGCCCTAGGGGGCAGGGAGACCCAGTACTTC. As protein: CASSLAALGGRETQYF.

This chain's CDR3 is CASTLVQGSYGYTF. The CDR3 coding sequence is TGTGCCAGCACCCTAGTACAGGGCTCCTATGGCTACACCTTC. The chain is built from TRBV5-5 and TRBJ1-2; tentatively, D is TRBD1 (6 bases). The CDR3 runs 14 residues. The V gene's germline CDR1 is SGHKS and CDR2 YYEKEE (reference sequence). Trimming pared 6 bases from V and 4 bases from J, leaving 16 bases between.

This chain links TRBV29-1 with TRBJ2-5; D possibly corresponds to TRBD1 (5 bases). V was cut by 2 bases and J by 4 bases, with 14 bases left in between. The CDR3 contains 14 residues. From germline, CDR1 is SQVTM and CDR2 ANQGSEA. This chain's CDR3 is CSVEQGIPRETQYF. The DNA for the CDR3 is TGCAGCGTTGAACAGGGAATTCCCCGAGAGACCCAGTACTTC.

This clone is a singleton in its sample. The V call is TRBV10-2, the J call TRBJ2-7, with TRBD2 matching over 9 bases. The CDR3 has 18 amino acids. Per the germline V gene, CDR1 is WSHSY and CDR2 is SAAADI. The ends lost 4 bases at V and 2 bases at J; junction bases unmatched: 15. CDR3 DNA: TGCGCCAGCAGTGTTTATGCAGGGGGTAGCGGGAGAACCTACGAGCAGTACTTC. This sequence encodes CASSVYAGGSGRTYEQYF.

V usage is TRBV11-2 and J usage is TRBJ2-3; the D gene is possibly TRBD1 (5 bases). V lost 9 bases and J 8 bases, leaving 9 bases between the germline ends. Germline CDR1 reads SGHAT; CDR2 reads FQNNGV. This CDR3 has 10 amino acids. In DNA, the CDR3 is TGTGCCAGTCAGGGTCCTACGCAGTATTTT. Translation gives CASQGPTQYF.

This clone showed up just a few times. This sequence joins TRBV4-1 and TRBJ1-4; 8 bases are shared with TRBD1. The length of the CDR3 is 15 residues. Per the germline V gene, CDR1 is MGHRA and CDR2 is YSYEKL. Trimming removed 4 bases from V and 8 bases from J; junction bases left unmatched: 9. The CDR3 region is CASSLTGGIQEKLFF. CDR3 DNA: TGCGCCAGCAGCCTTACAGGGGGGATTCAGGAAAAACTGTTTTTT.

The sample holds a few counts of this clone. The chain is built from TRBV7-9 and TRBJ2-2; D possibly corresponds to TRBD2 (5 bases). The CDR3 is 13 amino acids. CDR1 is SEHNR and CDR2 is FQNEAQ in the germline V gene (reference sequence). V gave up 3 bases and J gave up 9 bases, with 11 bases separating them. Here the CDR3 reads CASSFDGKRELFF. The CDR3 DNA follows: TGTGCCAGCAGCTTCGACGGGAAACGGGAGCTGTTTTTT.

The gene calls are TRBV28 and TRBJ1-1, with D hard to call. The CDR3 loop spans 16 amino acids. V dropped 3 bases and J dropped 5 bases, with 19 bases sitting between them. Germline CDR1 reads MDHEN; CDR2 reads SYDVKM. The CDR3 sequence: CASSFSGSSLGTEAFF. CDR3 sequence (DNA): TGTGCCAGCAGTTTTTCGGGATCTAGTTTAGGTACTGAAGCTTTCTTT.

J is TRBJ2-7 and V is TRBV6-1, with D perhaps matching TRBD1 (6 bases). CDR1 is MNHNS, CDR2 SASEGT, per germline. The CDR3 is 13 residues long. The V end lost 5 bases, the J end lost 7 bases, and 15 bases lay between the germline ends. The CDR3 bases are TGTGCCAGCAGTAATCTACAGGGTTGGGAGCAGTACTTC. This gives the protein CASSNLQGWEQYF.

This clone is a singleton in its sample. One junction end does not reproduce the germline sequence, and a read error may be involved. The chain carries TRBV7-9 and TRBJ1-1; 7 bases fit TRBD1. The CDR3 loop spans 15 amino acids. The germline CDR1 and CDR2 sequences are SEHNR and FQNEAQ (reference sequence). CDR3 DNA sequence: TGTTCCAGCAGCTTAGGGGACAGCAAAGTCGCTGAAGCTTTCTTT. Its protein is CSSSLGDSKVAEAFF.

This clone occurred a few times. This chain links TRBV5-1 with TRBJ2-1; 7 bases are a match to TRBD1. The V and J ends lost 2 bases and 5 bases, in that order; junction bases with no gene match: 7. CDR1 SGHRS and CDR2 YFSETQ come from the germline V gene. This CDR3 spans 15 amino acids. CDR3 sequence: CASSFGTAFDNEQFF. The CDR3 region has the DNA TGCGCCAGCAGCTTCGGGACAGCCTTTGACAATGAGCAGTTCTTC.

This chain links TRBV5-1 with TRBJ2-1, with a possible D match to TRBD2 (6 bases). The CDR3 loop spans 15 amino acids. The germline V gene has CDR1 SGHRS and CDR2 YFSETQ. Trimming removed 3 bases from V and 9 bases from J, with 19 bases in between. DNA of the CDR3: TGCGCCAGCAGCTCGTCGACTGGCCCGGAGGGTGAGCAGTTCTTC. Amino acid sequence: CASSSSTGPEGEQFF.

The rearrangement joins TRBV10-3 to TRBJ2-7, with D perhaps matching TRBD2 (6 bases). Trimming stripped 2 bases from V and 5 bases from J, with 13 bases between. Per germline, CDR1 ENHRY and CDR2 SYGVKD. The CDR3 runs 14 residues. CDR3 region: CAISEGRRGNEQYF. CDR3 DNA sequence: TGTGCCATCAGTGAGGGCAGGAGGGGAAACGAGCAGTACTTC.

This clone was counted only a few times. This chain links TRBV7-2 with TRBJ2-1, with 7 bases aligning to TRBD1. This CDR3 contains 15 residues. CDR1 and CDR2 (germline): SGHTA, FQGNSA. The trim removed 7 bases at V and 5 bases at J, leaving 11 bases unmatched. CDR3 sequence reads: CASIPSGTVHNEQFF. The CDR3, as DNA: TGTGCCAGCATCCCATCCGGGACAGTCCACAATGAGCAGTTCTTC.

This chain joins TRBV5-1 and TRBJ2-5, with TRBD1 as a possible D gene (6 bases). The ends were cut back, 1 base at V and 1 base at J, with 11 bases in the middle. This CDR3 is built from 15 residues. Per the germline V gene, CDR1 is SGHRS and CDR2 is YFSETQ. In DNA, the CDR3 is TGCGCCAGCAGCTTGACAGGGCACCTCCAAGAGACCCAGTACTTC. Its protein is CASSLTGHLQETQYF. Using reference TRBV5-1 and TRBJ2-5 for the parts outside the CDR3, the full variable domain is KAGVTQTPRYLIKTRGQQVTLSCSPISGHRSVSWYQQTPGQGLQFLFEYFSETQRNKGNFPGRFSGRQFSNSRSEMNVSTLELGDSALYLCASSLTGHLQETQYFGPGTRLLVL.

The V and J genes are TRBV30 and TRBJ2-5; TRBD2 is a possible D gene (6 bases). CDR1 is GTSNPN and CDR2 is SVGIG in the germline V gene (reference sequence). This CDR3 comprises 13 residues. The V and J ends lost 3 bases and 5 bases respectively, with 13 bases between them. The CDR3 is CAWSGGLGETQYF. In DNA form, the CDR3 reads TGTGCCTGGAGCGGGGGACTGGGTGAGACCCAGTACTTC.

This clone was seen more than once but under ten times. The CDR3 nucleotides are TGTGCCAGCAGATGGGACAGAATAAACACTGAAGCTTTCTTT. Its protein is CASRWDRINTEAFF. This chain connects TRBV7-2 to TRBJ1-1, with 7 nucleotides matching TRBD1. V lost 6 bases and J lost 2; bases outside the gene matches: 6. The CDR3 runs 14 residues. CDR1 and CDR2 from the germline V gene are SGHTA and FQGNSA.

The sample holds many counts of this clone. The gene calls are TRBV6-6 and TRBJ1-2; TRBD1 matches 7 bases. With V trimmed by 6 bases and J by 8 bases, 9 bases remained unmatched. The length of the CDR3 is 13 residues. Germline values: CDR1 MNHNY, CDR2 SVGAGI (reference sequence). The CDR3 is CASSLLTGDGYTF. As DNA, the CDR3 is TGTGCCAGCAGCCTCTTAACAGGGGACGGCTACACCTTC.

This clone appeared once. The gene calls are TRBV6-1 and TRBJ2-7; perhaps TRBD2 as D (5 bases). The V end was cut by 6 bases, the J end by 0 bases, with 15 bases between. The CDR3 runs 15 residues. Germline loops: CDR1 MNHNS, CDR2 SASEGT. In DNA form, the CDR3 reads TGTGCCAGCAGGCTCGAGGGTTTCGGCTCCTACGAGCAGTACTTC. This translates into CASRLEGFGSYEQYF.

The chain carries TRBV19 and TRBJ1-4; D uncertain. V lost 4 bases to trimming and J lost 6 bases, with 9 bases between them. This CDR3 is 13 amino acids long. Germline CDR1 and CDR2: LNHDA and SQIVND (reference sequence). The CDR3 is CASSRRTDEKLFF. The CDR3 DNA reads as TGTGCCAGTAGTAGGAGGACGGATGAAAAACTGTTTTTT.

The chain combines TRBV27 with TRBJ2-4, with TRBD2 identical over 13 bases. CDR1 and CDR2 (germline): MNHEY, SMNVEV (reference sequence). Trimming at V came to 5 bases and at J to 0 bases, leaving 10 bases not matched to a gene. The CDR3 sequence is 19 residues long. The CDR3 loop is CASSTRTSGSELAKNIQYF. Here the CDR3 DNA reads TGTGCCAGCAGTACCAGGACTAGCGGGAGCGAACTAGCCAAAAACATTCAGTACTTC.

V is TRBV19 and J is TRBJ2-3; D not resolved. V dropped 5 bases and J dropped 1 base, with 4 bases sitting between them. The length of the CDR3 is 12 residues. Germline V gene lookup returns CDR1 LNHDA and CDR2 SQIVND (reference sequence). The CDR3 nucleotides are TGTGCCAGTAGTTCAGGCACAGATACGCAGTATTTT. Its translation: CASSSGTDTQYF.

V gene TRBV18 combines with J gene TRBJ2-5; the D is unclear. Trimming removed 3 bases at V and 2 bases at J, with 4 bases between. Germline V gene data show CDR1 as KGHSH and CDR2 as LQKENI. The CDR3 consists of 12 residues. The CDR3 sequence: CASSPTQETQYF. The CDR3 DNA reads TGTGCCAGCTCACCTACTCAAGAGACCCAGTACTTC.

The chain combines TRBV19 with TRBJ2-7, with 10 positions matching TRBD2. This CDR3 spans 13 amino acids. J was trimmed by 3 bases and V by 6 bases; bases with no gene match: 2. Germline V lookup: CDR1 LNHDA, CDR2 SQIVND (reference sequence). The CDR3: CASRSSGSYEQYF. CDR3 in DNA: TGTGCCAGTAGGTCTAGCGGGAGCTACGAGCAGTACTTC.

This sequence joins TRBV5-1 and TRBJ2-1, with 8 bases aligning to TRBD2. Unmatched junction bases numbered 6, after V lost 2 bases and J lost 8 bases. CDR3 length: 14 amino acids. Germline CDR1 reads SGHRS; CDR2 reads YFSETQ. CDR3 sequence reads: CASSLAGAGDEQFF. Written as DNA, the CDR3 is TGCGCCAGCAGCTTAGCGGGGGCCGGCGATGAGCAGTTCTTC.